The 29 T cell receptor beta chains given below trace back to one sample, sequenced in a study of blood T cell repertoires in COVID-19. TCRdb keeps only in-frame clones here, not all; method: immunoSEQ multiplex PCR. The sample holds about 42,000 clones; more than 75% are singletons and the top ten take roughly 20%. The sample was peripheral blood. These receptors were taken from a man in his sixties or seventies with active COVID-19.

The rearrangement uses TRBV28 and TRBJ1-4; 10 bases line up with TRBD1. V lost 5 bases to trimming and J lost 7 bases; unmatched junction nucleotides: 13. Germline V gene sequence: CDR1 MDHEN, CDR2 SYDVKM. CDR3 length equals 17 residues. CDR3 residues: CASSPGTGEVNFEKLFF. The DNA of the CDR3 is TGTGCCAGCAGTCCGGGGACAGGGGAGGTTAATTTTGAAAAACTGTTTTTT.

The chain uses TRBV12-3 or TRBV12-4 and TRBJ1-5; D is uncertain. The CDR3 spans 12 residues. Trimming shortened V by 6 bases and J by 3 bases, and 6 bases separated the two germline ends. The CDR3 reads CASSYSNQPQHF. The CDR3 DNA is TGTGCCAGCAGCTATTCCAATCAGCCCCAGCATTTT.

The rearrangement uses TRBV4-2 and TRBJ1-1; a possible D gene is TRBD1 (6 bases). Germline CDR1 is LGHNA and CDR2 is YNFKEQ. V lost 6 bases and J lost 1, with 15 bases in between. The CDR3 totals 15 residues. This CDR3 is CASRVIGRGNTEAFF. Here the CDR3 DNA reads TGTGCCAGCAGGGTTATTGGCAGGGGGAACACTGAAGCTTTCTTT.

The chain combines TRBV19 with TRBJ2-5; TRBD1 agrees at 10 bases. J was trimmed by 4 bases and V by 6 bases; bases with no gene match: 5. Germline CDR1 reads LNHDA; CDR2 reads SQIVND (reference sequence). This CDR3 is built from 14 residues. The CDR3, as DNA: TGTGCCAGTAGCGACAGGGGGCGCTCAGAGACCCAGTACTTC. Its translation: CASSDRGRSETQYF.

In its sample, this clone was seen a few times. This chain joins TRBV7-9 and TRBJ2-7; D gene unclear. The CDR3 sequence is 13 residues long. Germline V gene sequence: CDR1 SEHNR, CDR2 FQNEAQ (reference sequence). The ends were cut back, 5 bases at V and 5 bases at J, with 13 bases in the middle. The CDR3 DNA sequence: TGTGCCAGCAGCCTCGTTCTACGGGACGAGCAGTACTTC. Translated: CASSLVLRDEQYF.

The chain uses TRBV4-3 and TRBJ2-2; D may be TRBD2 (6 bases). Germline loops: CDR1 LGHNA, CDR2 YSLEER. The V end lost 1 base, the J end lost 4 bases, and 16 bases lay between the germline ends. The CDR3 length is 17 residues. CDR3: CASSQVGTPKTTGELFF. CDR3 nucleotides: TGCGCCAGCAGCCAAGTTGGGACTCCCAAGACCACCGGGGAGCTGTTTTTT.

The chain links TRBV6-6 to TRBJ1-4; D might be TRBD1 (6 bases). Trimming stripped 8 bases from V and 4 bases from J, with 8 bases between. CDR1 is MNHNY and CDR2 is SVGAGI in the germline V gene (reference sequence). The CDR3 loop spans 12 amino acids. CDR3 DNA: TGTGCCAGCCTAGGGGGTAATGAAAAACTGTTTTTT. This gives the protein CASLGGNEKLFF.

This clone was seen more than once but under ten times. The chain carries TRBV6-2 or TRBV6-3 and TRBJ1-2, with 9 bases lining up with TRBD1. Germline CDR1 reads MNHEY; CDR2 reads SVGEGT. This CDR3 region has 13 residues. Trimming removed 5 bases from V and 6 bases from J; junction bases left unmatched: 4. Written as DNA, the CDR3 is TGTGCCAGCAGTCGAGACAGGGGGGATGGCTACACCTTC. As protein: CASSRDRGDGYTF.

This chain uses TRBV28 with TRBJ2-3, with 8 bases identical to TRBD1. V lost 4 bases and J lost 5; bases outside the gene matches: 11. CDR1 and CDR2 (germline): MDHEN, SYDVKM. The CDR3 is made up of 16 amino acids. In DNA form, the CDR3 reads TGTGCCAGCAGTTCGGGCGGCAGGGGGCAAGAAGATACGCAGTATTTT. This encodes CASSSGGRGQEDTQYF.

This chain connects TRBV18 to TRBJ1-5, with TRBD1 as a possible D gene (6 bases). The CDR3 is 15 residues long. Germline V gene lookup returns CDR1 KGHSH and CDR2 LQKENI. Trimming pared 2 bases from V and 3 bases from J, leaving 11 bases between. For the CDR3, the DNA is TGTGCCAGCTCACCAGGCCAGGGGAACAATCAGCCCCAGCATTTT. Its translation: CASSPGQGNNQPQHF.

This chain connects TRBV19 to TRBJ2-2; 8 bases align to TRBD2. The junction had 2 bases not matched to a gene; V was cut back by 5 bases and J by 6 bases. Germline V gives CDR1 LNHDA, CDR2 SQIVND (reference sequence). This CDR3 has 13 residues. The DNA of the CDR3 is TGTGCCAGTAGTGGGCGGGAGGCCGGGGAGCTGTTTTTT. Its protein is CASSGREAGELFF.

The chain recombines TRBV28 with TRBJ2-7, with a weak D call TRBD2 (7 bases). Trimming removed 3 bases at V and 4 bases at J, with 16 bases between. The CDR3 has 15 residues. Germline V gives CDR1 MDHEN, CDR2 SYDVKM. The CDR3 DNA sequence: TGTGCCAGCAGTTTTTGGGGGGGCAGGGATTACGAGCAGTACTTC. Protein: CASSFWGGRDYEQYF.

This clone showed up just a few times. The chain combines TRBV25-1 with TRBJ2-7; tentative D call: TRBD2 (7 bases). This CDR3 contains 13 residues. V lost 10 bases and J 2 bases, leaving 15 bases between the germline ends. Germline CDR1 is MGHDK and CDR2 is SYGVNS. In nucleotides, the CDR3 is TGTGCCACCGACCGAGGGGGGGCCTACGAGCAGTACTTC. Its protein is CATDRGGAYEQYF.

This chain joins TRBV7-3 and TRBJ1-5, with 7 bases that match TRBD1. There are 15 residues in the CDR3. The ends lost 2 bases at V and 10 bases at J; junction bases unmatched: 11. The germline gives CDR1 SGHTA, CDR2 FQGTGA. CDR3 in amino acids: CASSLLDRAASPQHF. The CDR3 nucleotides are TGTGCCAGCAGCTTACTCGACAGGGCCGCATCTCCCCAGCATTTT.

The chain employs TRBV6-5 and TRBJ2-7, with 8 bases aligning to TRBD2. V lost 6 bases, J lost 7 bases, and 14 bases stayed unmatched. The CDR3 runs to 15 residues. Germline loops: CDR1 MNHEY, CDR2 SVGAGI. The CDR3 is CASRGSGSALGEQYF. The CDR3 region has the DNA TGTGCCAGCAGGGGGAGCGGGAGCGCTTTGGGGGAGCAGTACTTC.

The chain employs TRBV28 and TRBJ2-7; weak D call: TRBD1 (6 bases). Looked up from germline, CDR1 is MDHEN and CDR2 is SYDVKM. Trimming left V 1 base short and J 6 bases short, with 22 bases between. This CDR3 has 17 amino acids. The CDR3 nucleotides are TGTGCCAGCAGTTTATCAAGCTTGGGACATCCTGTCGTCGAGCAGTACTTC. Its translation: CASSLSSLGHPVVEQYF.

The V gene is TRBV30, the J gene TRBJ2-7; D might be TRBD2 (5 bases). The germline V and J ends were trimmed by 2 bases and 8 bases, with 31 bases remaining between them. Germline V CDR1 and CDR2: GTSNPN, SVGIG (reference sequence). The CDR3 runs 18 residues. The CDR3 sequence: CAWSSPKIIATHLGKQYF. In DNA form, the CDR3 reads TGTGCCTGGAGTTCCCCTAAAATAATAGCGACTCACCTCGGGAAGCAGTACTTC.

This chain joins TRBV11-2 and TRBJ2-7; D might be TRBD1 (5 bases). Germline V gene lookup returns CDR1 SGHAT and CDR2 FQNNGV. The V and J ends lost 1 base and 3 bases respectively, with 10 bases between them. The CDR3 runs 14 residues. CDR3 loop: CASSLGQGIYEQYF. CDR3 nucleotides: TGTGCCAGCAGCTTAGGGCAGGGTATCTACGAGCAGTACTTC.

This chain joins TRBV7-2 and TRBJ1-2, with TRBD1 matching over 7 bases. Germline assignment: CDR1 SGHTA and CDR2 FQGNSA. The length of the CDR3 is 15 residues. V lost 1 base to trimming and J lost 4 bases; unmatched junction nucleotides: 6. CDR3 amino acids: CASSLGSGGSYGYTF. Here the CDR3 DNA reads TGTGCCAGCAGCTTAGGGTCAGGGGGATCCTATGGCTACACCTTC.

The genes are TRBV7-2 and TRBJ2-1; 8 nucleotides line up with TRBD1. Germline-derived CDR1 and CDR2 are SGHTA and FQGNSA. This CDR3 is built from 14 residues. Germline trimming cut 5 bases from V and 8 bases from J; bases unmatched to any gene: 8. The CDR3 is CASSHDRGGDEQFF. CDR3 DNA sequence: TGTGCCAGCAGCCACGACAGGGGAGGAGATGAGCAGTTCTTC.

This clone was seen just once. The germline gene is not matched at one end of the junction; a read error may be the cause. The CDR3 reads CASSQGGQGGNEQFF. Written as DNA, the CDR3 is TGTGCCAGCAGTCAAGGGGGACAGGGGGGCAATGAGCAGTTCTTC. J is TRBJ2-1 and V is TRBV4-2; 11 nucleotides match TRBD1. The CDR3 is made up of 15 amino acids. CDR1 is LGHNA, CDR2 YNFKEQ, per germline.

This sequence joins TRBV7-2 and TRBJ2-5, with TRBD2 as a possible D gene (6 bases). Trimming cost V 8 bases and J 5 bases, with 18 bases left between them. This CDR3 is built from 14 residues. In germline, CDR1 is SGHTA, CDR2 FQGNSA. This chain's CDR3 is CASGRYGGKETQYF. In DNA form, the CDR3 reads TGTGCCAGCGGGCGTTACGGGGGAAAGGAGACCCAGTACTTC.

J is TRBJ2-2 and V is TRBV27; 10 nucleotides line up with TRBD1. This CDR3 has 15 residues. V dropped 6 bases and J dropped 4; count of bases not matched to a gene: 5. Germline CDR1 and CDR2: MNHEY and SMNVEV (reference sequence). This CDR3 reads CASSGTGEGTGELFF. CDR3 DNA sequence: TGTGCCAGCAGCGGGACAGGGGAGGGCACCGGGGAGCTGTTTTTT.

This sequence joins TRBV7-3 and TRBJ2-3, with 7 bases aligning to TRBD1. CDR3 length equals 14 residues. CDR1 and CDR2 from the germline V gene are SGHTA and FQGTGA. Germline trimming cut 5 bases from V and 1 base from J; bases unmatched to any gene: 3. DNA for the CDR3: TGTGCCAGCAGCCTGGGACAGCGCACAGATACGCAGTATTTT. This encodes CASSLGQRTDTQYF.

This clone has just one count. V and J are TRBV4-3 and TRBJ1-3, with D uncertain. CDR1 LGHNA and CDR2 YSLEER come from the germline V gene. CDR3 length: 15 amino acids. The V end lost 4 bases, the J end lost 0 bases, and 10 bases lay between the germline ends. This CDR3 is CASSRDDSSGNTIYF. CDR3 nucleotides: TGCGCCAGCAGCCGAGACGACTCCTCTGGAAACACCATATATTTT.

DNA of the CDR3: TGTGCCAGCAGTTTAACCGGGACAGGAGCCTACGAGCAGTACTTC. It is translated as CASSLTGTGAYEQYF. The chain links TRBV28 to TRBJ2-7, with 8 bases fitting TRBD1. The CDR3 totals 15 residues. The germline CDR1 and CDR2 sequences are MDHEN and SYDVKM. V was pared by 2 bases and J by 2 bases, with 5 bases of the junction left unmatched.

This rearrangement joins TRBV10-3 to TRBJ1-5; 7 nucleotides line up with TRBD1. Germline lookup yields CDR1 ENHRY and CDR2 SYGVKD. V shed 6 bases and J 1 base; nucleotides not matched to a gene: 3. This CDR3 spans 14 amino acids. In nucleotides, the CDR3 is TGTGCCATCAGGGGGGACAGCAGCAATCAGCCCCAGCATTTT. Protein: CAIRGDSSNQPQHF.

This clone was seen a few times. The gene calls are TRBV10-3 and TRBJ1-2; no reliable D call. V dropped 6 bases and J dropped 4 bases, with 12 bases sitting between them. This CDR3 region has 13 residues. Looked up from germline, CDR1 is ENHRY and CDR2 is SYGVKD. CDR3 nucleotides: TGTGCCATCAGCTATACAGCCACCTATGGCTACACCTTC. Protein: CAISYTATYGYTF.

The genes are TRBV9 and TRBJ1-5; possibly TRBD1 for D (5 bases). CDR1 SGDLS and CDR2 YYNGEE come from the germline V gene. This CDR3 has 13 residues. V dropped 4 bases and J dropped 7 bases, with 12 bases sitting between them. The CDR3 nucleotides are TGTGCCAGCAGCCCGACGGGGGACCAGCCCCAGCATTTT. Its translation is CASSPTGDQPQHF. The full variable domain, completed using reference TRBV9 and TRBJ1-5, is DSGVTQTPKHLITATGQRVTLRCSPRSGDLSVYWYQQSLDQGLQFLIQYYNGEERAKGNILERFSAQQFPDLHSELNLSSLELGDSALYFCASSPTGDQPQHFGDGTRLSIL.